A single TCR beta chain is shown here with its context. Its target is unknown. V was shortened by 4 bases and J by 6 bases, with 8 bases between the two germline ends. CDR3 size: 12 residues. Germline values: CDR1 KGHSH, CDR2 LQKENI. Regarding time point: week 23, last vaccination. Vaccinated patients received 300 ug of mutant IDH1 20-mer peptide per dose, with topical imiquimod. This entry is derived from a study of a mutant IDH1 vaccine in newly diagnosed glioma. Study summary: The sex distribution of treated patients was around 62% male and around 40% female, with a mean age of roughly 40 years. Previous treatment comprised radiotherapy, temozolomide, or both, mostly both. Findings of the study overall: Seemingly, pseudoprogression had no relation to changes in the top peripheral T cell clonotypes. Detectable vaccine-induced immune responses arose in around 93% of patients.

Sequencing used immunoSEQ multiplex PCR; TCRdb keeps in-frame clones, though not all of them. The table includes about 65,000 clones, 70% to 90% detected once. The sequence was obtained from a man aged 30 to 45 with glioma. The rearrangement uses TRBV18 and TRBJ2-3; D is undetermined. Sequenced here: PBMCs, sampled from a glioma patient whose treatment included an IDH1 peptide vaccine. The CDR3 coding sequence is TGTGCCAGCTCACAGGAGATGGATACGCAGTATTTT. Encoded protein: CASSQEMDTQYF.